This TCR beta chain was recovered during a study of human T cells and chemical hapten exposure. In this sample, this clonotype turned up a few times. TCRdb reprocessed the RACE reads with MiXCR, giving one entry per CDR3 protein. The sample carries about 60,000 distinct CDR3 sequences, approximately 10% recorded once. Time point indicated: pre-sensitization, week 0. Treatment: therapeutic diphenylcyclopropenone sensitization with weekly scalp DPC. The CDR3 totals 15 residues. CDR1 is MDHEN and CDR2 is SYDVKM in the germline V gene. The junction had 7 bases not matched to a gene; V was cut back by 3 bases and J by 5 bases.

The sample was whole blood, taken in connection with sensitization to the hapten diphenylcyclopropenone (DPC). This clonotype was sampled from a middle-aged woman with alopecia areata. Some clones in this sample may be carry-over from other donors' samples. The chain carries TRBV28 and TRBJ2-3, with 8 positions matching TRBD2. The CDR3 DNA sequence: TGTGCCAGCAGTTTCGGACTAGCCGGTGGAGATACGCAGTATTTT. Translated: CASSFGLAGGDTQYF.